Listed below are T cell receptor beta chains from one sample, sequenced in a study of spatial heterogeneity in lung cancer. TCRdb analysed the 5' RACE reads with MiXCR anew, one entry per CDR3 protein. The data contain around 40,000 distinct CDR3 sequences, around 5.2% of them seen just once; the ten biggest clones take up roughly 25%. The sample here was PBMCs, taken at surgery. The receptors were sampled from a female donor with early-stage non-small cell lung cancer. Each CDR3 is given with its conserved first and last residue. The D gene is left open where the match is weak. Some rows mark clone size as missing; the rest say once, few, many or name a class of expanded clone.

D,V,size,J,DNA,CDR3
TRBD2,TRBV4-3,many,TRBJ2-5,TGCGCCAGCAGCCAAGATTGGGCTAGCGGATACCAAGAGACCCAGTACTTC,CASSQDWASGYQETQYF
.,TRBV7-3,many,TRBJ1-5,TGTGCCAGCAGCTCATCGGGGACTCCGGGGCAGCCCCAGCATTTT,CASSSSGTPGQPQHF
.,TRBV28,many,TRBJ2-7,TGTGCCAGCCTCCATAGGTCCTTATCCATTCTTGCCTCCTACGAGCAGTACTTC,CASLHRSLSILASYEQYF
.,TRBV19,.,TRBJ2-1,TGTGCCAGTGGCCGCAGGGGGGTGAATGAGCAGTTCTTC,CASGRRGVNEQFF
.,TRBV29-1,many,TRBJ1-2,TGCAGCGTTGCCAGGGAATCCTATGGCTACACCTTC,CSVARESYGYTF
TRBD2,TRBV7-2,many,TRBJ2-3,TGTGCCAGCAGCTTAGGAGCGGGGGGAGTAGATACGCAGTATTTT,CASSLGAGGVDTQYF
.,TRBV18,many,TRBJ1-3,TGTGCCAGCTCACTGACCCAGGGAAGCTCTGGAAACACCATATATTTT,CASSLTQGSSGNTIYF
TRBD2,TRBV6-6,few,TRBJ2-1,TGTGCCAGCAGTTCCGGGACTAGCTCCTACAATGAGCAGTTCTTC,CASSSGTSSYNEQFF
.,TRBV13,many,TRBJ1-2,TGTGCCAGCAGCTTCGGCAGAGTCGCGGGAACCTTC,CASSFGRVAGTF
TRBD2,TRBV18,few,TRBJ2-5,TGTGCCAGCTCACCACCCAGCGGGGGGGCCCGGGGAGAGACCCAGTACTTC,CASSPPSGGARGETQYF
.,TRBV3-1,many,TRBJ1-3,TGTGCCAGCAGCCCCCTCACTGGAAACACCATATATTTT,CASSPLTGNTIYF
TRBD1,TRBV5-4,many,TRBJ1-5,TGTGCCAGCAGCTTAGACAGGGATAGTCAGCCCCAGCATTTT,CASSLDRDSQPQHF
.,TRBV3-1,many,TRBJ1-1,TGTGCCAGCAGCCCCACCACCCCTCGGAGCACTGAAGCTTTCTTT,CASSPTTPRSTEAFF
TRBD2,TRBV7-2,few,TRBJ2-1,TGTGCCAGCAGCTCGCTAGCGGCCTCCTACAATGAGCAGTTCTTC,CASSSLAASYNEQFF
.,TRBV21-1,many,TRBJ2-5,TGTGCCAGCAGCCAAAAAGGGGGGGGCCGGAAGACCCAGTACTTC,CASSQKGGGRKTQYF
TRBD1,TRBV5-1,many,TRBJ1-1,TGCGCCAGCAGCCCTGGGACAGAAGGCACTGAAGCTTTCTTT,CASSPGTEGTEAFF
.,TRBV6-5,many,TRBJ1-2,TGTGCCAGCAGTTACTCTGGGCAGGGCGCGGCTAACTATGGCTACACCTTC,CASSYSGQGAANYGYTF
TRBD1,TRBV27,many,TRBJ1-4,TGTGCCAGCAGTTCGATGCTTACCCAGGGGGCGAATAATGAAAAACTGTTTTTT,CASSSMLTQGANNEKLFF
.,TRBV6-6,many,TRBJ2-7,TGTGCCAGCAGTTACACCGGCGAGCAGTACTTC,CASSYTGEQYF
TRBD1,TRBV7-9,.,TRBJ1-6,TGTGCCAGCAGCTTAGGGACAGGGGGCTTTTCACCCCTCCACTTT,CASSLGTGGFSPLHF
.,TRBV3-1,many,TRBJ1-2,TGTGCCAGCAGCCAAGTTCAGTTTTATGGCTACACCTTC,CASSQVQFYGYTF
TRBD2,TRBV6-6,many,TRBJ2-3,TGTGCCAGCAGCCCCGGGACTAGCGGGGCAGATACGCAGTATTTT,CASSPGTSGADTQYF
.,TRBV6-5,many,TRBJ1-2,TGTGCCAGCAGCGGACAATACGATGGCTACACCTTC,CASSGQYDGYTF
TRBD1,TRBV28,many,TRBJ2-7,TGTGCCAGCAGGTCACAGGGGGCCCACGAGCAGTACTTC,CASRSQGAHEQYF
TRBD2,TRBV11-2,many,TRBJ2-1,TGTGCCAGCAGGGGACTAGCGGGGATTAAGCAGTTCTTC,CASRGLAGIKQFF